What follows is one T cell receptor beta chain and its context. Assay used: immunoSEQ multiplex PCR; TCRdb lists only in-frame clones, some missing. The sample carries roughly 16,000 clones, around 66% recorded once. The record originates from a study of neoadjuvant anti-PD-1 for oral cavity cancer. Study summary: Patients without progression received a fourth nivolumab dose around day 43, then surgical resection on days 50-56.

The TCR originated in a person aged 35 to 85 with oral cavity squamous cell carcinoma. The sequences come from PBMCs, collected before nivolumab (anti-PD-1) treatment.

The CDR3 is CASSYSLSGIQETQYF. Here the CDR3 DNA reads TGTGCCAGCAGTTACTCACTTAGCGGGATCCAAGAGACCCAGTACTTC. J is TRBJ2-5 and V is TRBV6-5; 8 bases line up with TRBD2. The V gene end was trimmed by 0 bases and the J gene end by 1 base; junction bases not matched to a gene: 4. The germline CDR1 and CDR2 sequences are MNHEY and SVGAGI. This CDR3 contains 16 residues.